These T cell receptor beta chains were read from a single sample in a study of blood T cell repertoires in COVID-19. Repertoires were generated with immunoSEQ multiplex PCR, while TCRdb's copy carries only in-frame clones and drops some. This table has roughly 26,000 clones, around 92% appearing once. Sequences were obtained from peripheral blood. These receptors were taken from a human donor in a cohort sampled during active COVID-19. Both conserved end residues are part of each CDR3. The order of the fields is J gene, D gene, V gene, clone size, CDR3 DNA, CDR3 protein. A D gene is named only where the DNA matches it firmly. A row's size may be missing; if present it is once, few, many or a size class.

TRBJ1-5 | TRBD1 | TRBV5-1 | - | TGCGCCAGCAGCACGGGGACAGGGGTTCAGCCCCAGCATTTT | CASSTGTGVQPQHF
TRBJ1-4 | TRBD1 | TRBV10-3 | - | TGTGCCATCAGGAAACAGGGGAATGAAAAACTGTTTTTT | CAIRKQGNEKLFF
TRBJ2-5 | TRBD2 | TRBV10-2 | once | TGCGCCAGCATAGCGGGGGGGGAATGGGAGACCCAGTACTTC | CASIAGGEWETQYF
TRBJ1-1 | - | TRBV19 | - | TGTGCCAGTAGTACCAACGGGGGTTTGGCTGAAGCTTTCTTT | CASSTNGGLAEAFF
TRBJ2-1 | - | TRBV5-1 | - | TGCGCCAGCAGCTTGGCAGGGTCCTCCTACAATGAGCAGTTCTTC | CASSLAGSSYNEQFF
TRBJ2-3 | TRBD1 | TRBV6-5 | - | TGTGCCAGCAGTTCCGGGACAGTTACAGATACGCAGTATTTT | CASSSGTVTDTQYF
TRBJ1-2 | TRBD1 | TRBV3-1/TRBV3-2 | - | TGTGCCAGCAGCCCGGACAGGGGGCGTTCGGGCTATGGCTACACCTTC | CASSPDRGRSGYGYTF
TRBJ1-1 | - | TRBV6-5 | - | TGTGCCAGCAGTACCTCCAGACAGGTACACACTGAAGCTTTCTTT | CASSTSRQVHTEAFF
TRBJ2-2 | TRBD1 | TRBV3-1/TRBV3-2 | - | TGTGCCAGCACCCGACAGGGGGGCACCGGGGAGCTGTTTTTT | CASTRQGGTGELFF
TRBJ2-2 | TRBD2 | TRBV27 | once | TGTGCCAGCATCTCCCTCCTTAGCGGGAGTAACACCGGGGAGCTGTTTTTT | CASISLLSGSNTGELFF
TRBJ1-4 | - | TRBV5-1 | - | TGCGCCAGCAACTTGGGCCCCGGACTGGGGAATGAAAAACTGTTTTTT | CASNLGPGLGNEKLFF
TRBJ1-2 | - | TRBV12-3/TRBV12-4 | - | TGTGCCAGCAGGACGACCGACAGGAATGGCTACACCTTC | CASRTTDRNGYTF
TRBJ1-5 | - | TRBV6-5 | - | TGTGCCAGCAGACTAGAAGACACAAAGAATCAGCCCCAGCATTTT | CASRLEDTKNQPQHF
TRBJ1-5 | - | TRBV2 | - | TGTGCCAGCAGGGGGGCCCCTCTTGGGGGTCAGCCCCAGCATTTT | CASRGAPLGGQPQHF
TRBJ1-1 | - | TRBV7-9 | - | TGTGCCAGCAGCTTCAACAGGGACACTGAAGCTTTCTTT | CASSFNRDTEAFF
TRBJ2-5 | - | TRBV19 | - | TGTGCCAGTAATCTTGCGGGCATGGAGACCCAGTACTTC | CASNLAGMETQYF
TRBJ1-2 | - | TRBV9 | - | TGTGCCAGCAGCGCCCGGGACACCATCTATGGCTACACCTTC | CASSARDTIYGYTF
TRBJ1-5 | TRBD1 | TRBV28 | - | TGTGCCAGCAGTTATGGACAGGCCCTCAATCAGCCCCAGCATTTT | CASSYGQALNQPQHF
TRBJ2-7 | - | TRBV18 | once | TGTGCCAGCTCACTTGAGGCGGGAAGCTACGAGCAGTACTTC | CASSLEAGSYEQYF
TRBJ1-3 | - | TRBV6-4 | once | TGTGCCAGCGCCGGGGAAGGACTTTGGTTT | CASAGEGLWF
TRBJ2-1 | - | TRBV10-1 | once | TGCGCCAGCAGTGACCCCGGGAGAGGGGCGTTCTTC | CASSDPGRGAFF
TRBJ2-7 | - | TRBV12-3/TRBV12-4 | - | TGTGCCAGCAGTACACTAGTTAGGTACGAGCAGTACTTC | CASSTLVRYEQYF
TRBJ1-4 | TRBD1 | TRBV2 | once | TGTGCCAGCAGAGCCAGGACAGGGGGGAATGAAAAACTGTTTTTT | CASRARTGGNEKLFF
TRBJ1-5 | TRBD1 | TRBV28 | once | TGTGCCAGCAGCCTTACAGGGGGCGCGGGTCAGCCCCAGCATTTT | CASSLTGGAGQPQHF
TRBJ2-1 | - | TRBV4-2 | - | TGTGCCAGCAGCCAAGTTGACTGGTACACCTACAATGAGCAGTTCTTC | CASSQVDWYTYNEQFF
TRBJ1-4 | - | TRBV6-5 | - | TGTGCCAGCAGCTTTTTCAGTATGGAAAAACTGTTTTTT | CASSFFSMEKLFF
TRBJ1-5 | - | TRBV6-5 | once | TGTGCCAGCAGCCCCACCCCGTCCGGGACAAAGCATTTT | CASSPTPSGTKHF
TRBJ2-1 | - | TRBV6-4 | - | TGTGCCAGCAGGGTACAGGGATCGGGTAGGGAATTTGAGCAGTTCTTC | CASRVQGSGREFEQFF
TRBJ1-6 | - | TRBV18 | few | TGTGCCAGCTCACCACTGCAGGCCCTGAGCTCCTATAATTCACCCCTCCACTTT | CASSPLQALSSYNSPLHF
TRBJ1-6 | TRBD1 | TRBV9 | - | TGTGCCAGCAGCGTAGTCGGGACAGGGAATTCACCCCTCCACTTT | CASSVVGTGNSPLHF
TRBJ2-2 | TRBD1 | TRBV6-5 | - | TGTGCCAGCAGTTACTCGGGGACAGGGAAGCTGTTTTTT | CASSYSGTGKLFF
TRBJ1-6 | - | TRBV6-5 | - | TGTGCCAGCAGAACGGTCAATTCACCCCTCCACTTT | CASRTVNSPLHF